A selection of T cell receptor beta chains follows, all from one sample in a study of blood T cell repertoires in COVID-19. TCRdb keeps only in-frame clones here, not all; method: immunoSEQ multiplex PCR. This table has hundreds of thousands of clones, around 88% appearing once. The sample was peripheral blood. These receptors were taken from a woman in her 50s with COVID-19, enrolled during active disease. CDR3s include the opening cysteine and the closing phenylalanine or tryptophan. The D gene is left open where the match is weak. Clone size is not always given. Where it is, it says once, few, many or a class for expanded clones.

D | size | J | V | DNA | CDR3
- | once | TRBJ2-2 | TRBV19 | TGTGCCAGTAGCCGCCCCGGGACATCGAGGACCGGGGAGCTGTTTTTT | CASSRPGTSRTGELFF
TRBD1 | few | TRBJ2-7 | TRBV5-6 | TGTGCCAGCAACGGGGACAGGAATTCCTACGAGCAGTACTTC | CASNGDRNSYEQYF
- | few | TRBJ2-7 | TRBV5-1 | TGCGCCAGCAAGGCAACAGGCATCTTCTACGAGCAGTACTTC | CASKATGIFYEQYF
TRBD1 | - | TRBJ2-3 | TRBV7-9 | TGTGCCAGCAGCTTGTTGGGACAGGGGAGCAAAGATACGCAGTATTTT | CASSLLGQGSKDTQYF
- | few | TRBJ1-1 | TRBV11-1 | TGTGCCAGCAGGCGACTTGAGGACACTGAAGCTTTCTTT | CASRRLEDTEAFF
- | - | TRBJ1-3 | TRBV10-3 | TGTGCCATCAGTGAGGGGACACAGAGCTCTGGAAACACCATATATTTT | CAISEGTQSSGNTIYF
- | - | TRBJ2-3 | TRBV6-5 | TGTGCCACCAGAACGGCGCGGGGGCCCACAGATACGCAGTATTTT | CATRTARGPTDTQYF
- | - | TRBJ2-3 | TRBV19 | TGTGCCAGTAGTATTGCGGTCACAGATACGCAGTATTTT | CASSIAVTDTQYF
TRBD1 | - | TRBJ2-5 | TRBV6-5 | TGTGCCAGCGCAGGGGGCACGCAAGAGACCCAGTACTTC | CASAGGTQETQYF
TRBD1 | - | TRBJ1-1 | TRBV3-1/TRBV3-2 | TGTGCCAGCAGCCGGAGGGGGCAAGAAGCTTTCTTT | CASSRRGQEAFF
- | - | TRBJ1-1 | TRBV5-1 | TGCGCCAGCAGTAGAACGGGGTCCCGGAGGGACACTGAAGCTTTCTTT | CASSRTGSRRDTEAFF
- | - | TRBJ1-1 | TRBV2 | TGTGCCAGCAGCCCCGGGACAACGGGAGGGAACACTGAAGCTTTCTTT | CASSPGTTGGNTEAFF
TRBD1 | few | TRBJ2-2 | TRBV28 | TGTGCCAGCAGTGGGACAGGGGACACCGGGGAGCTGTTTTTT | CASSGTGDTGELFF
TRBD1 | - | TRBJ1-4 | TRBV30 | TGTGCCTGGAGGGTACAGGGGCAATGGGGTGTGTTTTTT | CAWRVQGQWGVFF
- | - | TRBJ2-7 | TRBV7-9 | TGTGCCAGCAGCACCGAAGTGGGGGGGCACGAGCAGTACTTC | CASSTEVGGHEQYF
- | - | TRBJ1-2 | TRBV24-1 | TGTGCCACCAGTGACCCAGGACAGACCCCGTATGGCTACACCTTC | CATSDPGQTPYGYTF
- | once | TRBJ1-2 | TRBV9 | TGTGCCAGCAACCTACAGGGTAGAGATGGCTACACCTTC | CASNLQGRDGYTF
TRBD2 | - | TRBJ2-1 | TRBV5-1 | TGCGCCAGCAGCCCCGACGGCCTAGCGGGGAGACACAATGAGCAGTTCTTC | CASSPDGLAGRHNEQFF
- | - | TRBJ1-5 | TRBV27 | TGTGCCAGCCGGGGAATAGGGAATCAGCCCCAGCATTTT | CASRGIGNQPQHF
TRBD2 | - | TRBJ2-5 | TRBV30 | TGTGCCTGGAGTGTTCCCGGGGGGGTGGAGACCCAGTACTTC | CAWSVPGGVETQYF
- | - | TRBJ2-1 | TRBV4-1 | TGCGCCAGCAGCCAAGAGCCAGGGACCTACAATGAGCAGTTCTTC | CASSQEPGTYNEQFF
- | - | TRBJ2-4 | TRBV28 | TGTGCCAGCAGTTTAGACGTTCGGACAGTACGACTAGCCAAAAACATTCAGTACTTC | CASSLDVRTVRLAKNIQYF
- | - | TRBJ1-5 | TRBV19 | TGTGCCGGAGGGAGGATGATGGAGCCCCAGCATTTT | CAGGRMMEPQHF
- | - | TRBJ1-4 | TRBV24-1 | TGTGCCACTCAGCGCGAGGTGGGTGAAAAACTGTTTTTT | CATQREVGEKLFF
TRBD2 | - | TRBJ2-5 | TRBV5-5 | TGTGCCAGCAGGGGGGGGTCCACTGGGGAGACCCAGTACTTC | CASRGGSTGETQYF
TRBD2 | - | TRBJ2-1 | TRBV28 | TGTGCCAGCCGACTAGCCGGCGCGGATGAGCAGTTCTTC | CASRLAGADEQFF
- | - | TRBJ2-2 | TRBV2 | TGTGCCAGCTTACTACAGGGATGGGACGGGGAGCTGTTTTTT | CASLLQGWDGELFF
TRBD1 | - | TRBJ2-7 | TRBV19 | TGTGCCAGTAGTCCTCTGGGAAGGACAGGGGCGATCCACGAGCAGTACTTC | CASSPLGRTGAIHEQYF
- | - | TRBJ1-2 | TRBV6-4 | TGTGCCAGCAGTGACACCTATACAGGGAGCTATGGCTACACCTTC | CASSDTYTGSYGYTF
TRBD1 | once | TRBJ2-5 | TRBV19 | TGTGCCAGTAGTCACCCACCGGACAGGGGGGCCTGGGAAGAGACCCAGTACTTC | CASSHPPDRGAWEETQYF
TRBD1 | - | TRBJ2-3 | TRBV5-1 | TGCGCCAGCAGCCTCGAGACAGGGGGCTCAAGCACAGATACGCAGTATTTT | CASSLETGGSSTDTQYF
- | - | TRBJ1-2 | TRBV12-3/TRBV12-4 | - | CASSFGTGIHTF
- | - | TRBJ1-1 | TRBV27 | TGTGCCACCTCACCCAGGGGTCGGAACACTGAAGCTTTCTTT | CATSPRGRNTEAFF
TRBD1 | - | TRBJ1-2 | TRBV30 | TGTGCCTGGAGTGGACAGGGTGGATATGGCTACACCTTC | CAWSGQGGYGYTF
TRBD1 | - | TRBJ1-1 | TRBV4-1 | TGCGCCAGCAGCCGGACAGGGAACACTGAAGCTTTCTTT | CASSRTGNTEAFF
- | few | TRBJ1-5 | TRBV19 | TGTGCCAGTAGTATAGTAACTGGTCTTAGCAATCAGCCCCAGCATTTT | CASSIVTGLSNQPQHF
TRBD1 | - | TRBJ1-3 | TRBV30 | TGTGCCTGGAGTCCAGGGGGCCTTGGAAACACCATATATTTT | CAWSPGGLGNTIYF
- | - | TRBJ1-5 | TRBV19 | TGTGCCAGTAGTCTAGTGACAGCAAGCAATCAGCCCCAGCATTTT | CASSLVTASNQPQHF
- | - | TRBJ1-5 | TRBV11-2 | TGTGCCAGCAGCTTTGGGGGGGGCGGAGTCAATCAGCCCCAGCATTTT | CASSFGGGGVNQPQHF
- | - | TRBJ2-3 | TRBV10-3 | TGTGCCATCGGACCGGGGAGCACAGATACGCAGTATTTT | CAIGPGSTDTQYF
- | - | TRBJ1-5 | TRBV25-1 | TGTGCCAGCAGTGAAGAGGGAAGTCAGCCCCAGCATTTT | CASSEEGSQPQHF
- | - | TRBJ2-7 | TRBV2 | TGTGCCAGCAGTTTTACAGGATCCACCTACGAGCAGTACTTC | CASSFTGSTYEQYF
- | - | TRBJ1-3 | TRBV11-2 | TGTGCCAGCAGCTTAAGCGGCTCTGGAAACACCATATATTTT | CASSLSGSGNTIYF
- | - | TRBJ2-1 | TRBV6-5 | TGTGCCAGCAGCCGACTTGATGAGCAGTTCTTC | CASSRLDEQFF
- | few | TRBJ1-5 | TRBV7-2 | TGTGCCAGCAGCTTAGCGGGCCAGGGCTATCAGCCCCAGCATTTT | CASSLAGQGYQPQHF
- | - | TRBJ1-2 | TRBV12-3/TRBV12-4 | TGTGCCAGCAGTCCCCTGGACAGCTATGGCTACACCTTC | CASSPLDSYGYTF
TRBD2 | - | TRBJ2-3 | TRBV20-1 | TGCAGTGCTAGTCCATTTAGGTCTAGCGGGGGTGAGGGTACGCAGTATTTT | CSASPFRSSGGEGTQYF
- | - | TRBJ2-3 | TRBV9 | TGTGCCAGCAGCGATTCCCTGACAGATACGCAGTATTTT | CASSDSLTDTQYF
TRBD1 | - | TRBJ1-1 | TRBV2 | TGTGCCAGCACTGACTGGGACAGAAGTTTCGGGACTGAAGCTTTCTTT | CASTDWDRSFGTEAFF
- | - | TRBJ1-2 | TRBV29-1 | TGCAGCGTTGGTGAACTCAGCGGCTATGGCTACACCTTC | CSVGELSGYGYTF